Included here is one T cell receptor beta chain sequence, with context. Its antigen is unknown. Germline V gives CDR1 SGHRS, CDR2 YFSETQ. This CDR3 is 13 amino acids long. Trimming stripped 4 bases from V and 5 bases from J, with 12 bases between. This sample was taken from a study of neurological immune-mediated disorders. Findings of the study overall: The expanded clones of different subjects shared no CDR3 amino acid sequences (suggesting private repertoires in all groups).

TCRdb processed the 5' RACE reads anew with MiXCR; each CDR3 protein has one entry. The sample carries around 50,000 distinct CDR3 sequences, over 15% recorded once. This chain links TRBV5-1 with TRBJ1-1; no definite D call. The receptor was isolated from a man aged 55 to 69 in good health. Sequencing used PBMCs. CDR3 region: CASSPRGGTEAFF. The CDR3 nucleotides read TGCGCCAGCAGCCCACGTGGAGGAACTGAAGCTTTCTTT. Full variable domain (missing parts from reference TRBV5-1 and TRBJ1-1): KAGVTQTPRYLIKTRGQQVTLSCSPISGHRSVSWYQQTPGQGLQFLFEYFSETQRNKGNFPGRFSGRQFSNSRSEMNVSTLELGDSALYLCASSPRGGTEAFFGQGTRLTVV.